These 25 T cell receptor beta chains originate from one sample sequenced in a study of radiotherapy plus CTLA-4 blockade in lung cancer. TCRdb keeps only in-frame clones here, not all; method: immunoSEQ multiplex PCR. Of 95,000 to 150,000 clones listed, 80% to 90% are singletons. Specimen: peripheral blood, collected from a patient treated with radiotherapy plus ipilimumab. The receptors stem from a human donor with non-small cell lung cancer that progressed on radiotherapy plus ipilimumab.

CDR3 in DNA: TGTGCCAGCTCACCAAGTGGGCCCACCGGGGAGCTGTTTTTT. Protein: CASSPSGPTGELFF. The chain links TRBV18 to TRBJ2-2; no reliable D call. Germline V lookup: CDR1 KGHSH, CDR2 LQKENI. The CDR3 is 14 amino acids. Trimming cost V 2 bases and J 4 bases, with 8 bases left between them.

This clone was counted between two and nine times. This chain links TRBV5-8 with TRBJ1-3; no clear D gene. The germline gives CDR1 SGHTS, CDR2 YDEGEE. The CDR3 consists of 14 residues. Deletions cut 4 bases from V and 2 bases from J, with 10 bases between. The CDR3 coding sequence is TGTGCCAGCAGCCCACCGCCCACTGGAAACACCATATATTTT. This sequence encodes CASSPPPTGNTIYF.

This rearrangement joins TRBV7-9 to TRBJ1-1; 7 bases are a match to TRBD1. The junction had 5 bases not matched to a gene; V was cut back by 0 bases and J by 7 bases. This CDR3 has 14 residues. Per germline, CDR1 SEHNR and CDR2 FQNEAQ (reference sequence). The CDR3 bases are TGTGCCAGCAGCTTAGCGACAGGGTTAAGTGAAGCTTTCTTT. Encoded protein: CASSLATGLSEAFF.

The chain links TRBV6-1 to TRBJ2-5; 7 nucleotides align to TRBD2. Germline CDR1 reads MNHNS; CDR2 reads SASEGT. The CDR3 is 13 amino acids. V was pared by 6 bases and J by 4 bases, with 5 bases of the junction left unmatched. The CDR3: CASRLGGGETQYF. For the CDR3, the DNA is TGTGCCAGCAGACTTGGGGGGGGAGAGACCCAGTACTTC.

This chain joins TRBV7-2 and TRBJ1-3; 9 positions agree with TRBD1. V was pared by 5 bases and J by 4 bases, with 15 bases of the junction left unmatched. The CDR3 length is 18 residues. CDR1 SGHTA and CDR2 FQGNSA come from the germline V gene. The CDR3 region is CASSARTGTGTAGNTIYF. In DNA, the CDR3 is TGTGCCAGCAGCGCACGAACGGGGACAGGGACAGCAGGAAACACCATATATTTT.

The chain carries TRBV5-8 and TRBJ1-3; no clear D gene. This CDR3 is built from 15 residues. CDR1 and CDR2 from the germline V gene are SGHTS and YDEGEE. Trimming took 0 bases from V and 2 from J, leaving 9 bases between them. The CDR3 spells CASSLEQVAGNTIYF. The CDR3 DNA reads as TGTGCCAGCAGCTTGGAGCAGGTGGCTGGAAACACCATATATTTT.

The gene calls are TRBV19 and TRBJ2-7, with a tentative D call TRBD1 (5 bases). This CDR3 has 13 amino acids. Trimming cost V 7 bases and J 0 bases, with 10 bases left between them. Germline V lookup: CDR1 LNHDA, CDR2 SQIVND (reference sequence). The chain's CDR3 is CASKDRASYEQYF. As DNA, the CDR3 is TGTGCCAGTAAAGACAGAGCCTCCTACGAGCAGTACTTC.

Details on this clone: This sample includes further DNA sequences coding for the same CDR3. The gene calls are TRBV11-2 and TRBJ2-5; D ambiguous. V was trimmed by 5 bases and J by 2 bases, leaving 9 bases between them. The CDR3 loop spans 13 amino acids. Germline V gives CDR1 SGHAT, CDR2 FQNNGV. CDR3 nucleotides: TGTGCCAGCAGCCCCAGTGGTCAAGAGACCCAGTACTTC. Translated: CASSPSGQETQYF. The full variable domain, with the rest looked up from reference TRBV11-2 and TRBJ2-5, is EAGVAQSPRYKIIEKRQSVAFWCNPISGHATLYWYQQILGQGPKLLIQFQNNGVVDDSQLPKDRFSAERLKGVDSTLKIQPAKLEDSAVYLCASSPSGQETQYFGPGTRLLVL.

The chain joins TRBV9 to TRBJ1-5, with D perhaps matching TRBD1 (5 bases). V lost 4 bases, J lost 2 bases, and 10 bases lay in between. CDR1 is SGDLS and CDR2 is YYNGEE in the germline V gene. The CDR3 extends over 14 amino acids. In DNA form, the CDR3 reads TGTGCCAGCAGCCCCAGGGCGGGCAATCAGCCCCAGCATTTT. Amino acids: CASSPRAGNQPQHF.

This clone was picked up one time. The chain couples TRBV5-4 to TRBJ1-1, with 7 bases aligning to TRBD1. The CDR3 is made up of 14 amino acids. After removal of 4 bases from V and 4 bases from J, the junction contained 7 bases not matched to a gene. Germline-derived CDR1 and CDR2 are SGHNT and YYREEE (reference sequence). In DNA, the CDR3 is TGTGCCAGCAGCCAACAGGGGTTACCCACTGAAGCTTTCTTT. It codes for CASSQQGLPTEAFF.

The CDR3 loop reads CASESGWGTGETQYF. CDR3 DNA sequence: TGTGCCAGCGAGTCAGGATGGGGCACGGGAGAGACCCAGTACTTC. This chain joins TRBV28 and TRBJ2-5; D possibly corresponds to TRBD1 (5 bases). Trimming pared 8 bases from V and 4 bases from J, leaving 20 bases between. This CDR3 is 15 amino acids long. Germline V gene sequence: CDR1 MDHEN, CDR2 SYDVKM.

The chain couples TRBV25-1 to TRBJ2-7; TRBD1 agrees at 7 bases. Trimming at V came to 4 bases and at J to 2 bases, leaving 5 bases not matched to a gene. The germline CDR1 and CDR2 sequences are MGHDK and SYGVNS. The CDR3 is 14 amino acids. The CDR3 loop reads CASSGSGGPYEQYF. In DNA form, the CDR3 reads TGTGCCAGCAGTGGGTCAGGGGGTCCCTACGAGCAGTACTTC.

This clone showed up just a few times. The rearrangement joins TRBV19 to TRBJ1-2, with unresolved D. Deletions cut 4 bases from V and 8 bases from J, with 11 bases between. Germline-derived CDR1 and CDR2 are LNHDA and SQIVND (reference sequence). The CDR3 has 12 amino acids. The CDR3 is CASSTPSGGYTF. The CDR3 DNA is TGTGCCAGTAGTACGCCCTCCGGGGGCTACACCTTC.

V and J are TRBV5-5 and TRBJ2-3; no firm D call. Trimming stripped 0 bases from V and 6 bases from J, with 14 bases between. Germline values: CDR1 SGHKS, CDR2 YYEKEE (reference sequence). The CDR3 is 15 amino acids. CDR3 DNA: TGTGCCAGCAGCTTGGGACTCTTAACCACGGATACGCAGTATTTT. Its translation is CASSLGLLTTDTQYF.

The chain is built from TRBV4-2 and TRBJ1-5; TRBD1 matches 8 bases. Germline-derived CDR1 and CDR2 are LGHNA and YNFKEQ. V trimming: 0 bases; J trimming: 2 bases; junction bases outside the gene matches: 6. The CDR3 extends over 17 amino acids. The CDR3, as DNA: TGTGCCAGCAGCCAAGAGGGGGCGGGACAGGGCAATCAGCCCCAGCATTTT. Translated, it gives CASSQEGAGQGNQPQHF.

This clone occurred a few times. The same CDR3 is also encoded by other DNA sequences in this sample. V is TRBV12-5 and J is TRBJ1-3; D uncertain. V was pared by 4 bases and J by 4 bases, with 11 bases between. The germline V gene has CDR1 LGHNT and CDR2 FRNRAP. This CDR3 has 14 residues. CDR3 protein: CASGSSPQGNTIYF. The CDR3 DNA reads as TGTGCTAGTGGTTCCTCCCCGCAGGGAAACACCATATATTTT.

The rearrangement uses TRBV5-1 and TRBJ2-1, with D tentatively TRBD1 or TRBD2 (5 bases each). V dropped 0 bases and J dropped 7 bases, with 14 bases sitting between them. The germline V gene encodes CDR1 SGHRS and CDR2 YFSETQ. The CDR3 spans 15 residues. DNA for the CDR3: TGCGCCAGCAGCTTGGGGTCTGGCAGGGAGAATGAGCAGTTCTTC. This sequence encodes CASSLGSGRENEQFF.

The chain recombines TRBV27 with TRBJ2-7, with TRBD1 matching over 9 bases. CDR3 length: 15 amino acids. The J segment lost 2 bases and the V segment lost 6 bases, leaving 8 bases of the junction unmatched. CDR1 MNHEY and CDR2 SMNVEV come from the germline V gene (reference sequence). CDR3 coding DNA: TGTGCCAGCAGCGAATTACGGACAGGGGCCTACGAGCAGTACTTC. It encodes CASSELRTGAYEQYF.

V is TRBV18 and J is TRBJ2-7, with D uncertain. Trimming took 1 base from V and 5 from J, leaving 6 bases between them. CDR1 and CDR2 (germline): KGHSH, LQKENI. The CDR3 consists of 12 residues. The CDR3 nucleotides read TGTGCCAGCTCACCACGGCAGGACGAGCAGTACTTC. Translated, it gives CASSPRQDEQYF.

The rearrangement links TRBV9 to TRBJ2-1; D is unresolved. Germline V CDR1 and CDR2: SGDLS, YYNGEE. This CDR3 has 15 amino acids. Trimming stripped 0 bases from V and 6 bases from J, with 13 bases between. The CDR3 DNA reads as TGTGCCAGCAGCGTAGGGGTGGCTCGCTTCAATGAGCAGTTCTTC. Its translation is CASSVGVARFNEQFF.

This chain joins TRBV6-1 and TRBJ2-3; D may be TRBD2 (5 bases). V was shortened by 7 bases and J by 0 bases, with 14 bases between the two germline ends. This CDR3 region has 15 residues. Looked up from germline, CDR1 is MNHNS and CDR2 is SASEGT. CDR3: CASTPSGSSTDTQYF. The CDR3, as DNA: TGTGCCAGCACCCCCAGCGGATCTAGCACAGATACGCAGTATTTT.

This chain connects TRBV7-9 to TRBJ2-7; D call uncertain. The CDR3 contains 12 residues. Germline CDR1 SEHNR, CDR2 FQNEAQ (reference sequence). The V and J ends lost 4 bases and 11 bases respectively, with 15 bases between them. The CDR3 here is CASSSLEDQEYF. CDR3 DNA: TGTGCCAGCAGCTCTCTTGAGGATCAGGAGTACTTC.

The CDR3 DNA sequence: TGCGCCAGCAGCTTTGGGGTCCGTGACTCTGGAAACACCATATATTTT. Translation gives CASSFGVRDSGNTIYF. The rearrangement joins TRBV5-1 to TRBJ1-3, with no clear D. V was trimmed by 2 bases and J by 0 bases, leaving 12 bases between them. Germline CDR1 and CDR2: SGHRS and YFSETQ. The CDR3 length is 16 residues.

This rearrangement joins TRBV4-1 to TRBJ2-7; 7 nucleotides agree with TRBD2. In germline, CDR1 is MGHRA, CDR2 YSYEKL. The V gene end was trimmed by 0 bases and the J gene end by 7 bases; junction bases not matched to a gene: 9. The CDR3 spans 15 residues. The CDR3 region is CASSQEGDQGGEQYF. Written as DNA, the CDR3 is TGCGCCAGCAGCCAAGAGGGGGACCAGGGAGGGGAGCAGTACTTC.

This chain uses TRBV9 with TRBJ2-7, with no clear D. The CDR3 runs to 14 residues. Germline V lookup: CDR1 SGDLS, CDR2 YYNGEE. Trimming pared 0 bases from V and 1 base from J, leaving 8 bases between. CDR3 sequence reads: CASSVDGLSYEQYF. In DNA form, the CDR3 reads TGTGCCAGCAGCGTAGACGGGTTGTCCTACGAGCAGTACTTC.